This T cell receptor (beta chain) was observed in a study of shared clonotypes between healthy human individuals. Notes on this clone: Other nucleotide sequences in the sample specify the same CDR3.

Here immunoSEQ multiplex PCR was the method, and the copy in TCRdb shows in-frame clones only, minus some. The table has around 2,000,000 clones, about 95% seen once. Germline V gene lookup returns CDR1 SEHNR and CDR2 FQNEAQ (reference sequence). V was trimmed by 1 base and J by 4 bases, leaving 5 bases between them. This CDR3 region has 13 residues. It was CD45RO-negative cells, positively selected for CCR7, that made up naive CD8 cells, with terminally differentiated effector memory CD45RA+ cells excluded. This TCR came from a young man in good health. Sequencing input: naive CD8+ T cells sorted from blood. This rearrangement joins TRBV7-9 to TRBJ2-1, with D unresolved. Here the CDR3 reads CASSLDGYNEQFF. CDR3 nucleotides: TGTGCCAGCAGCTTAGACGGGTACAATGAGCAGTTCTTC.